This T cell receptor beta chain is drawn from a study of early T cells in non-severe SARS-CoV-2 infection. Study results and caveats: Clonotype matching in VDJdb favored anti-spike CD8 responses and did not capture private and CD4 specificities.

MiXCR, run by TCRdb on the 5' RACE reads, gives a single entry per CDR3 protein. The table lists 100,000 to 130,000 distinct CDR3 sequences, roughly an eighth of them singletons. As to this clonotype: Its specificity is not known.

The sequencing sample was made of whole blood. The source of this sequence is an adult who was a healthcare worker with PCR-confirmed SARS-CoV-2 infection or an uninfected control (not recorded which).

The CDR3: CSARVTVDSNQPQHF. In nucleotides, the CDR3 is TGCAGTGCTAGAGTCACAGTAGATAGCAATCAGCCCCAGCATTTT. This chain links TRBV20-1 with TRBJ1-5; D unresolved. CDR1 and CDR2 (germline): DFQATT, SNEGSKA (reference sequence). This CDR3 spans 15 amino acids. V lost 1 base and J lost 0, with 10 bases in between.